What follows is one T cell receptor (beta chain) and its context. Which antigen it targets is not known. It has no much larger one-base neighbor in the sample; base qualities were not kept. TCR beta libraries were generated from genomic DNA with the immunoSEQ kit, following the manufacturer's recommendations. For library preparation, a first multiplex PCR was performed with proprietary primers, followed by a second PCR in which unique barcodes were added, and bead cleanups were performed after each round. Each sample batch included a kit-provided positive control reaction and a negative control reaction. The final libraries were assessed on an Agilent 4200 TapeStation D1000 ScreenTape, pooled by volume, and quantified by qPCR. Sequencing was performed on an Illumina NextSeq500 with a MidOutput 150-cycle cartridge, and 156 Read1 and 15 Index1 cycles were run with kit custom primers. The pooled library was loaded at approximately 1 pM, with an approximately 20% PhiX control spiked in. The original pipeline was this. Vendor-processed data were analyzed in R, and a clonotype was defined as all T cells sharing the same CDR3 nucleotide sequence. For clone abundance analyses, frequencies were normalized to the 10,000 most abundant clones in each sample. Before analysis, public T cell clones were removed, and these numbered fewer than six per sample on average. Tumor-enriched and baseline blood-enriched clonotypes were defined by at least a 32-fold difference in abundance between compartments. Clonotypes expanded or contracted between blood time points were identified with a beta-binomial differential abundance model. Tumor-blood repertoire similarity was measured with the Baroni-Urbani and Buser coefficient, and group comparisons used two-tailed Wilcoxon tests in R. TCRdb mirrors the immuneACCESS table, restricted to in-frame sequences. Some clones are absent from its copies; in checked studies, under half trace to an unresolved V gene, and the reason for the others is unknown. V and J calls and clone size follow that table, whereas D and trimming were derived from the DNA. The sample table holds about 150,000 clones, of which about 88% were seen once. The ten most abundant clones make up roughly 4% of the sample.

The sample is drawn from a study of radiation and T cells in renal cell carcinoma (dated by TCRdb to the early 2020s). Regarding the research as a whole: The samples were obtained from a clinical trial, where primary renal cell carcinomas were treated with 15 Gy stereotactic body radiation therapy and then removed by nephrectomy 4 weeks afterward. TCR beta sequencing covered 50 to 55 samples in total, comprising roughly 25 tumors and around 27 peripheral blood samples. Across all 50 or so samples, 4,016,671 unique CDR3 nucleotide sequences, encoding 2,658,974 unique CDR3 amino acid sequences, were identified.

The paper's findings and limits, for the study overall: Changes in the blood repertoire were not tracked past 4 weeks after treatment. Effects of radiation dose or scheduling on the TCR repertoire could not be addressed with the single-armed trial design. Because pretreatment tumor biopsies were not available, the baseline intratumoral presence of clonotypes could not be determined. In blood, the top tumor clonotypes increased from baseline to 2 weeks after radiation and then shrank by 4 weeks, which suggests a temporary expansion of tumor-resident clones.

V loses 5 bases at its end and J loses 4 bases; junction bases beyond the gene matches: 14. The germline V gene (reference sequence) gives CDR1 as SGHAT and CDR2 as FQDESV. The CDR3 holds 18 amino acids from the cysteine to the phenylalanine. Solely the CDR3 DNA is kept, with 54 bases framed from the first base. The meaning of the sample's time point label: baseline pretreatment blood. The treatment or condition tag for this specimen amounts to: 15 Gy SBRT to primary tumor, nephrectomy 4 weeks later. Serial peripheral blood from radiation-treated patients was sampled at baseline, 2 weeks and 4 weeks after SBRT to track tumor-enriched clonotypes. All patients had renal cell carcinoma with clear cell pathology. Genomic DNA for TCR sequencing was prepared using the QIAamp DNA Blood Mini Kit (Qiagen). The analyses included just those samples that passed every quality control check.

The source is an older woman with renal cell carcinoma. The chain employs TRBV11-1 and TRBJ2-1; 10 bases in the middle match TRBD2. The sequencing used blood, collected from a patient whose treatment included radiotherapy and nephrectomy. The CDR3 is CASSRRSLRTSGYNEQFF. Read as DNA, the sequence is TGTGCCAGCAGCCGCCGCTCCCTCCGGACTAGCGGATACAATGAGCAGTTCTTC.